The TCR beta chain under discussion was sequenced for a study of identical twins. This clonotype was picked up a small number of times. No antigen is known for it. V lost 4 bases and J 10 bases, leaving 17 bases between the germline ends. This CDR3 contains 14 residues. Germline CDR1 is SGHRS and CDR2 is YFSETQ. TCRdb processed the 5' RACE reads anew with MiXCR; each CDR3 protein has one entry. This sample has under 500,000 distinct CDR3 sequences, with roughly an eighth found just once. Study-level results: Memory repertoires lacked the insertion deficit that abundant cord blood beta clonotypes showed. Instead of following the same donors, the conclusions were based on cross-sectional statistical analysis. Analyses based on zero insertions could be partly confounded by invariant MAIT and iNKT cells.

These data were likewise used in another study, on yellow fever vaccine responses in identical twins.

The TCR originated in a young woman in good health. The sequencing input was CD4+ T cells sorted from blood. The V call is TRBV5-1, the J call TRBJ2-2, with D possibly being TRBD2 (6 bases). CDR3 nucleotides: TGCGCCAGCAGCATCGGGACTCCCACCCCGGAGCTGTTTTTT. It is translated as CASSIGTPTPELFF.